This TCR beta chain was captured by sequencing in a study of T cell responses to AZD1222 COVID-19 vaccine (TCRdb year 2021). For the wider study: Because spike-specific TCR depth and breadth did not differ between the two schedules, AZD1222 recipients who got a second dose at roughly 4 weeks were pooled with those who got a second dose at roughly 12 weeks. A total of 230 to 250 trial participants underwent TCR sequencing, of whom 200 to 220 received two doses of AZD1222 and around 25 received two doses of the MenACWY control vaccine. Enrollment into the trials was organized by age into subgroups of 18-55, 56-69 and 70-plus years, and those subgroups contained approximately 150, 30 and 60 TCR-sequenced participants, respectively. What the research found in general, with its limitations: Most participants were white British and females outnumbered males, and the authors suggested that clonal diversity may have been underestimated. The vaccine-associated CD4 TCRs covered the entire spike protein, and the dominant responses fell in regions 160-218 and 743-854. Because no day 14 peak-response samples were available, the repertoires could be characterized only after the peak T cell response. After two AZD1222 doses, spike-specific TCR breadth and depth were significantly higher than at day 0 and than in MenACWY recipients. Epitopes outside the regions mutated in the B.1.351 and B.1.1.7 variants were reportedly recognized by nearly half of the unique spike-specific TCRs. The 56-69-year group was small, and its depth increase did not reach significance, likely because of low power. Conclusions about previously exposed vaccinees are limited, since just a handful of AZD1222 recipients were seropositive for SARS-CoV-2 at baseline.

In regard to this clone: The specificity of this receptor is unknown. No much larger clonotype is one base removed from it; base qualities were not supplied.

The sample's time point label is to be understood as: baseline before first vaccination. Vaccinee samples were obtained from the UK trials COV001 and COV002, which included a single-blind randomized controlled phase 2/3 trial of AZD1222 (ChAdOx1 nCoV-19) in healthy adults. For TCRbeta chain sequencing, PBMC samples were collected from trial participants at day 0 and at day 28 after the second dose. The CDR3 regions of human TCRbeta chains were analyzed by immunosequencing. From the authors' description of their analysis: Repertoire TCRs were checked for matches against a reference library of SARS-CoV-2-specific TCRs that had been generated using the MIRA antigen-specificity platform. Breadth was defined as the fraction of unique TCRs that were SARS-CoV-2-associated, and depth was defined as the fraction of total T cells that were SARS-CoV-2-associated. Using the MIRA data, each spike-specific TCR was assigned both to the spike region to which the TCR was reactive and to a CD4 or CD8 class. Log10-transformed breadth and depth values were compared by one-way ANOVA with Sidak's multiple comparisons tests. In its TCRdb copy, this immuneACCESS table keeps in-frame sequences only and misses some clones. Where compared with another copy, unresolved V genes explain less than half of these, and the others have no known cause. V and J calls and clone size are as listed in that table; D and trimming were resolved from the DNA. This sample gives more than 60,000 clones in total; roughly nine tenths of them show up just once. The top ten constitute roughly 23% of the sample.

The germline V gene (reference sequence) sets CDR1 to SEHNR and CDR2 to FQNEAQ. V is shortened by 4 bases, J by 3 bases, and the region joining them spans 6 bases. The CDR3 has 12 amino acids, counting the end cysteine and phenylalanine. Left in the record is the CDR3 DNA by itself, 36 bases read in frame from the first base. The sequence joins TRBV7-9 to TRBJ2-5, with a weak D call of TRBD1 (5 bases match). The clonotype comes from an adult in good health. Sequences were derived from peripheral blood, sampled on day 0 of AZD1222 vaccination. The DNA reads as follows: TGTGCCAGCAGCTCAGGGAAAGAGACCCAGTACTTC. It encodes CASSSGKETQYF. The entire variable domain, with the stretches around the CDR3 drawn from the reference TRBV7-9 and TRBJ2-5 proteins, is DTGVSQNPRHKITKRGQNVTFRCDPISEHNRLYWYRQTLGQGPEFLTYFQNEAQLEKSRLLSDRFSAERPKGSFSTLEIQRTEQGDSAMYLCASSSGKETQYFGPGTRLLVL.